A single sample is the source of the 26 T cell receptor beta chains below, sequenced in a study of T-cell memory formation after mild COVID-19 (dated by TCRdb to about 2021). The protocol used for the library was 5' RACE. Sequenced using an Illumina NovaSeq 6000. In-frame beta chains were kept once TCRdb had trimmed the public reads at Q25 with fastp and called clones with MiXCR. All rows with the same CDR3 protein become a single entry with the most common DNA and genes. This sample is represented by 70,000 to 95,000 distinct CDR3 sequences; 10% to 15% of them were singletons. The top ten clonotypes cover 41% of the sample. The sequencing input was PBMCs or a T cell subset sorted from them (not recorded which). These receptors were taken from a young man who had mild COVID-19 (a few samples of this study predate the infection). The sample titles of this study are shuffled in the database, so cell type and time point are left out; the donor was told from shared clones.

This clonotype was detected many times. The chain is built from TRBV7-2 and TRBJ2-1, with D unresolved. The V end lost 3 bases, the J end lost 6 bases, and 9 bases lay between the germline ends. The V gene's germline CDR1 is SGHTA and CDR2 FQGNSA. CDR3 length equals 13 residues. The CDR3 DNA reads TGTGCCAGCAGCTTTTACTGGCTCAATGAGCAGTTCTTC. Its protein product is CASSFYWLNEQFF.

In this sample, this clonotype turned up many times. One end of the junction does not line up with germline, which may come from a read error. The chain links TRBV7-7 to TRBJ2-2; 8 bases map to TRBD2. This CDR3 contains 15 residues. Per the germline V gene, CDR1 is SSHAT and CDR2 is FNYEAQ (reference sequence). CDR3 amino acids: CASSFFAGGTGELFF. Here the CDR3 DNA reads TGTGCTAGCAGCTTTTTCGCGGGGGGCACCGGGGAGCTGTTTTTT.

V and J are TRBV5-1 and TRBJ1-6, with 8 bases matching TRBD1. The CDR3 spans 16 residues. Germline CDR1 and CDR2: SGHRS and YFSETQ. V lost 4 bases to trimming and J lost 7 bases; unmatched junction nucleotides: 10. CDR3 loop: CASSQTGQDRNSPLHF. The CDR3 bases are TGCGCCAGCAGCCAGACGGGACAGGATAGGAATTCACCCCTCCACTTT.

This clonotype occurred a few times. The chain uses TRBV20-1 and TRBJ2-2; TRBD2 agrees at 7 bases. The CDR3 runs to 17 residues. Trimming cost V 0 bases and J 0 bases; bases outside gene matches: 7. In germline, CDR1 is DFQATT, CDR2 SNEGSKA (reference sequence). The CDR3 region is CSARDEGGGTNTGELFF. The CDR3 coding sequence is TGCAGTGCTAGAGATGAAGGCGGGGGAACGAACACCGGGGAGCTGTTTTTT.

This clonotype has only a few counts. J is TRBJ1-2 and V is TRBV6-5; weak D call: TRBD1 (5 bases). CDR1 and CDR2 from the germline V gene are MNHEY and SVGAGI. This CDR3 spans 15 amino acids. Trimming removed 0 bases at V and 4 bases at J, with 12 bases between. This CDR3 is CASSYSIGGSYGYTF. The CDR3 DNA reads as TGTGCCAGCAGTTACTCGATCGGGGGTAGCTATGGCTACACCTTC.

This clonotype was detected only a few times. CDR3 in amino acids: CAISDVSDTEAFF. Written as DNA, the CDR3 is TGTGCCATCAGCGACGTATCGGACACTGAAGCTTTCTTT. The J gene is TRBJ1-1, the V gene TRBV10-3, with unresolved D. This CDR3 comprises 13 residues. Trimming shortened V by 6 bases and J by 3 bases, and 11 bases separated the two germline ends. CDR1 is ENHRY and CDR2 is SYGVKD in the germline V gene.

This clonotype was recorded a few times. Here the CDR3 DNA reads TGCGCCAGCAGCCGGGTTCGAGACATTTCGAACACTGAAGCTTTCTTT. Amino acid sequence: CASSRVRDISNTEAFF. The gene calls are TRBV4-3 and TRBJ1-1, with unresolved D. Germline assignment: CDR1 LGHNA and CDR2 YSLEER. The V end was cut by 4 bases, the J end by 1 base, with 16 bases between. The length of the CDR3 is 16 residues.

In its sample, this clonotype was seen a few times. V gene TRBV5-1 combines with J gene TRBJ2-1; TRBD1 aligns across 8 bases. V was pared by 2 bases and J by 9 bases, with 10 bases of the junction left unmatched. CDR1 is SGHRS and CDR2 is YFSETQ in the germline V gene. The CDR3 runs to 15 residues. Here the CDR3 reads CASSFGQGNPTEQFF. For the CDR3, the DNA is TGCGCCAGCAGCTTCGGACAGGGCAATCCTACTGAGCAGTTCTTC.

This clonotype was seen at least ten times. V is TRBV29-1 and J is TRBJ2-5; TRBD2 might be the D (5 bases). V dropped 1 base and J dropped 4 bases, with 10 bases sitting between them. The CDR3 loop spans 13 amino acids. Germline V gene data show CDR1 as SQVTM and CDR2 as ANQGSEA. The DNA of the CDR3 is TGCAGCGTTGAAGGGCGCGAGGGAGAGACCCAGTACTTC. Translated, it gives CSVEGREGETQYF. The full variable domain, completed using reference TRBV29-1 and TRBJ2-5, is SAVISQKPSRDICQRGTSLTIQCQVDSQVTMMFWYRQQPGQSLTLIATANQGSEATYESGFVIDKFPISRPNLTFSTLTVSNMSPEDSSIYLCSVEGREGETQYFGPGTRLLVL.

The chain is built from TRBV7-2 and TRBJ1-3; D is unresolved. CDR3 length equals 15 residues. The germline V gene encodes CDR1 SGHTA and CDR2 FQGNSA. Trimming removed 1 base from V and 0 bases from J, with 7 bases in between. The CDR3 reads CASSLVYSSGNTIYF. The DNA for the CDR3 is TGTGCCAGCAGCTTAGTGTACTCCTCTGGAAACACCATATATTTT.

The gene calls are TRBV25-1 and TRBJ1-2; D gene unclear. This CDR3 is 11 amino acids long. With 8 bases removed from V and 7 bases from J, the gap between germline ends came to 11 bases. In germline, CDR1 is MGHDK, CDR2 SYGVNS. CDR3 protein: CASAAAFGYTF. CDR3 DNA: TGTGCCAGCGCTGCCGCTTTTGGCTACACCTTC.

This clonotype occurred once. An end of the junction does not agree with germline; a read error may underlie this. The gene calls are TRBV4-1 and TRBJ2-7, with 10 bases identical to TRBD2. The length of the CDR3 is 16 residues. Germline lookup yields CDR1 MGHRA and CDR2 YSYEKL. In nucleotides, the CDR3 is TGCGACAGCAGCCAAGGACTAGCGGCCCTTTCCTACGAGCAGTACTTC. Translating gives CDSSQGLAALSYEQYF.

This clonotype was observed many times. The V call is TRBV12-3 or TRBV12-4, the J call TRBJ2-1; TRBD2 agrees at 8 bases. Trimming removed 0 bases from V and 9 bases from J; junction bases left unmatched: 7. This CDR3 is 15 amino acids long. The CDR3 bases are TGTGCCAGCAGTTTAGCGGGAGCGGGGGTGTTTGAGCAGTTCTTC. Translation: CASSLAGAGVFEQFF.

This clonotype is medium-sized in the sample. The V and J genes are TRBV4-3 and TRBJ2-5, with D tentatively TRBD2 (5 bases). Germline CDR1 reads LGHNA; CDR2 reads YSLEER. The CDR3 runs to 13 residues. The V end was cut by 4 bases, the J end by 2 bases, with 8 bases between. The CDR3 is CASSRGQQETQYF. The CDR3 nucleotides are TGCGCCAGCAGCCGCGGGCAGCAAGAGACCCAGTACTTC.

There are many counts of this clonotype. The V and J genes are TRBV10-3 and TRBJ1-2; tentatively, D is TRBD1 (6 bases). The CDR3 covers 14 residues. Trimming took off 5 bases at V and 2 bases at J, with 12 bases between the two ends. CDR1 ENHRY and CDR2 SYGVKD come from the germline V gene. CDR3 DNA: TGTGCCATCAGTCCCTCAGGGGAAAACTATGGCTACACCTTC. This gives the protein CAISPSGENYGYTF.

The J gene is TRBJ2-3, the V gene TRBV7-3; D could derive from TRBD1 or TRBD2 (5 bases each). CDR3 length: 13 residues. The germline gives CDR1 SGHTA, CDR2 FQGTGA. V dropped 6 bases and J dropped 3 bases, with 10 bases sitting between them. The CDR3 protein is CASRLGATDTQYF. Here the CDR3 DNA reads TGTGCCAGCAGACTCGGGGCGACAGATACGCAGTATTTT.

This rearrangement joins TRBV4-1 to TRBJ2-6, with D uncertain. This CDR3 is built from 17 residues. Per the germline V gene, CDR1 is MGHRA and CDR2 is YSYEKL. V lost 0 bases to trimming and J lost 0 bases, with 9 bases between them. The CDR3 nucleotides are TGCGCCAGCAGCCAAGAGAGTTTTAGCTCTGGGGCCAACGTCCTGACTTTC. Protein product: CASSQESFSSGANVLTF.

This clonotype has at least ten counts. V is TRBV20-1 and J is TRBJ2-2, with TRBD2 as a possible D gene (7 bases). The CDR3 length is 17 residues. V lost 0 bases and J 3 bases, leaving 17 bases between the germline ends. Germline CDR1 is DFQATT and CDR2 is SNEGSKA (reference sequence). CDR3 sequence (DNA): TGCAGTGCTAGAGACCCAGGGGCGGGGGCCCACACCGGGGAGCTGTTTTTT. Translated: CSARDPGAGAHTGELFF.

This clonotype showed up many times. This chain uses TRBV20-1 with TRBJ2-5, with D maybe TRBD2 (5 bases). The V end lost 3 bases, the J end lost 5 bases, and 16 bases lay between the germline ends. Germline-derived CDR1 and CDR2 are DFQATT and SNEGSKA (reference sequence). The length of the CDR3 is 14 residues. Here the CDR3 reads CSASTGLVWETQYF. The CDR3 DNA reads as TGCAGTGCTAGTACGGGGTTGGTGTGGGAGACCCAGTACTTC.

CDR3 nucleotides: TGTGCCAGCAGCCCAACCCAGGCTAGCGGGGGTGGAGATACGCAGTATTTT. Translating gives CASSPTQASGGGDTQYF. V usage is TRBV21-1 and J usage is TRBJ2-3; the table's D call TRBD2 went unverified against the DNA. TRBV21-1 is recorded as a pseudogene. The CDR3 extends over 17 amino acids.

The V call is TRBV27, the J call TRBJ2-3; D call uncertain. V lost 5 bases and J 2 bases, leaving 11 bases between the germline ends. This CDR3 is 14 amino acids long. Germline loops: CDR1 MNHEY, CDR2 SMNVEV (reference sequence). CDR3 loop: CASSPVGLTDTQYF. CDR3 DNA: TGTGCCAGCAGTCCAGTCGGCCTCACAGATACGCAGTATTTT.

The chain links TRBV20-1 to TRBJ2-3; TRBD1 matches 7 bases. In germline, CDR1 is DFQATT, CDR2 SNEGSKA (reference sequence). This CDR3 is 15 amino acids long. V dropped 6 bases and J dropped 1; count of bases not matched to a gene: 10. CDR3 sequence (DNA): TGCAGTGCCATACCGGGACAGCCTGGCACAGATACGCAGTATTTT. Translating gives CSAIPGQPGTDTQYF.

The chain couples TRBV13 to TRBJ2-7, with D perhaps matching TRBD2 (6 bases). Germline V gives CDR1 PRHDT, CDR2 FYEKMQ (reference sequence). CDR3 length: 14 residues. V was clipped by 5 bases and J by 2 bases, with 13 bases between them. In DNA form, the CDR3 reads TGTGCCAGCAGCGGACGGGACTGGACCTACGAGCAGTACTTC. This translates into CASSGRDWTYEQYF.

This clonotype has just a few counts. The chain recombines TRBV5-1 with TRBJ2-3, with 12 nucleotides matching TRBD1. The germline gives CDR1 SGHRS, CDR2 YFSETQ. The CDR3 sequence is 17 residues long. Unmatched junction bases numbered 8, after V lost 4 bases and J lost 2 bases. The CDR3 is CASSVPGTGGPTDTQYF. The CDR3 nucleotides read TGCGCCAGCAGCGTACCCGGGACAGGGGGCCCCACAGATACGCAGTATTTT.

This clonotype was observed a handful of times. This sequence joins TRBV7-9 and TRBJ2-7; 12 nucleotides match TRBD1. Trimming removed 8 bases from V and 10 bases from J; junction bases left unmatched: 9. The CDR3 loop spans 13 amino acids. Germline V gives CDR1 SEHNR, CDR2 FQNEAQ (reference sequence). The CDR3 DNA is TGTGCCAGCTCCCCCGGGACAGGGGGCCACCAGTACGTC. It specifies CASSPGTGGHQYV.

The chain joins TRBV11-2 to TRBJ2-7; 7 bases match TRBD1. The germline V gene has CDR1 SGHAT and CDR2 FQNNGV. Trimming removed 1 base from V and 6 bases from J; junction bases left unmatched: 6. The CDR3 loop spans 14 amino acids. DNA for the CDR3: TGTGCCAGCAGCTTAGGGTCAGGGGGATCCGAGCAGTACGTC. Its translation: CASSLGSGGSEQYV.